These T cell receptor beta chains were read from a single sample in a study of blood T cell repertoires in COVID-19. Generated by immunoSEQ multiplex PCR, the TCRdb table keeps only in-frame clones and is missing some. The sample carries roughly 180,000 clones, roughly 79% recorded once. The sample was peripheral blood. These receptor sequences come from a woman between 40 and 55 years old with COVID-19, enrolled during active disease. Each CDR3 is given with its conserved first and last residue. Fields, in order: clone size, J gene, V gene, D gene, CDR3 DNA, CDR3 protein. A D gene is named only where the DNA matches it firmly. Size values are once, few and many counts, or a class for expanded clones, and some rows have none.

>.|TRBJ2-1|TRBV18|TRBD1
TGTGCCAGCTCACCCTTTACAGGGGGCTACAATGAGCAGTTCTTC
CASSPFTGGYNEQFF
>.|TRBJ2-1|TRBV19|TRBD2
TGTGCCAGTAGCATGGGGCTAGCGGGGTCTAATGAGCAGTTCTTC
CASSMGLAGSNEQFF
>.|TRBJ2-7|TRBV24-1|TRBD2
TGTGCCACCAGTGGCGGGAGTTGGAACGAGCAGTACTTC
CATSGGSWNEQYF
>.|TRBJ2-6|TRBV7-9|.
TGTGCCAGCAGCGGGACATGGCGAGGGCCCTCCTCTGGGGCCAACGTCCTGACTTTC
CASSGTWRGPSSGANVLTF
>.|TRBJ2-7|TRBV19|TRBD2
TGTGCCAGCACCGGGACTAGGTCCGTCGAGCAGTACTTC
CASTGTRSVEQYF
>.|TRBJ2-7|TRBV28|.
TGTGCCAGCAGGCTAGACGGCCGTTCCTACGAGCAGTACTTC
CASRLDGRSYEQYF
>.|TRBJ2-7|TRBV1|.
TGCACCAGCAGCCAGCTACTAGCGGGAGTGTGGGAGCAGTACTTC
CTSSQLLAGVWEQYF
>.|TRBJ2-7|TRBV7-9|.
TGTGCCAGCAGCGGCATGCCGGGAGAGCAGTACTTC
CASSGMPGEQYF
>.|TRBJ2-1|TRBV19|.
TGTGCCAGTAGTTTCACACCCAGCTCCTACAATGAGCAGTTCTTC
CASSFTPSSYNEQFF
>.|TRBJ1-5|TRBV15|.
TGTGCCACCAGCAGAGGCCCGGATAGGGGCCCCCAGCATTTT
CATSRGPDRGPQHF
>.|TRBJ1-3|TRBV19|.
TGTGCCAGTAGTATCTCCGGGGTCTCTGGAAACACCATATATTTT
CASSISGVSGNTIYF
>.|TRBJ2-2|TRBV19|TRBD2
TGTGCCAGTAAAAGCGGGACCTTGCCCGGGGAGCTGTTTTTT
CASKSGTLPGELFF
>.|TRBJ2-1|TRBV29-1|.
TGCAGCGTTGAACCCCAGCTAGGCGATGAGCAGTTCTTC
CSVEPQLGDEQFF
>few|TRBJ2-2|TRBV7-2|.
TGTGCCAGCCGTTCACAGGGTTTAAGGACCGGGGAGCTGTTTTTT
CASRSQGLRTGELFF
>.|TRBJ2-7|TRBV18|.
TGTGCCAGCTCACCTCCGGGAGTCGTTCGCCAGCAGTACTTC
CASSPPGVVRQQYF
>.|TRBJ2-1|TRBV18|.
TGTGCCAGCTCACCACGCGGGGATGAGCAGTTCTTC
CASSPRGDEQFF
>.|TRBJ1-2|TRBV9|TRBD1
TGTGCCAGCAGCGAAGGGGGCATCTATGGCTACACCTTC
CASSEGGIYGYTF
>.|TRBJ2-3|TRBV5-6|TRBD2
TGTGCCAGCAGCTCGAGATTTAAGCGGGAGGCGGCAGATACGCAGTATTTT
CASSSRFKREAADTQYF
>few|TRBJ2-7|TRBV5-1|.
TGCGCCAGCAGCTTGGCCGTCCTGGGCCGACAAGCCTACGAGCAGTACTTC
CASSLAVLGRQAYEQYF
>.|TRBJ2-7|TRBV9|TRBD2
TGTGCCAGCAGCCCGACTAGCGGGAGAGGCTACGAGCAGTACTTC
CASSPTSGRGYEQYF